Listed here is a single T cell receptor (beta chain). TCRdb's table, derived via immunoSEQ multiplex PCR, lists solely in-frame clones and lacks some. The sample has tens of thousands of clones; just over 90% are singletons. This specimen belongs to a study of T cell changes during pregnancy in multiple sclerosis. The CDR3 runs to 16 residues. The germline CDR1 and CDR2 sequences are SGHRS and YFSETQ. V trimming: 0 bases; J trimming: 8 bases; junction bases outside the gene matches: 4. The sample here was CD8+ T cells from peripheral blood mononuclear cells, taken after pregnancy. The source of this sequence is a female donor with multiple sclerosis, enrolled in a pregnancy study. This chain connects TRBV5-1 to TRBJ2-1; 14 bases fit TRBD2. The CDR3 DNA reads TGCGCCAGCAGCTTGGGGACTAGCGGGGGGATGCATGAGCAGTTCTTC. The encoded protein is CASSLGTSGGMHEQFF.